This TCR beta chain was identified during a study of T cells in Graves' hyperthyroidism and ophthalmopathy. Study findings and constraints: With a median lead of about 6.9 months before onset, the model predicted ophthalmopathy.

This CDR3 spans 13 amino acids. Germline loops: CDR1 MNHEY, CDR2 SVGAGI. V was shortened by 2 bases and J by 9 bases, with 11 bases between the two germline ends. Regions amplified from RNA transcripts were the TCR beta CDR3 regions. A set of HTBI primers served as the primers for a first-round RT-PCR of the TCR CDR3. TCRdb re-called the multiplex PCR reads through MiXCR, storing one row per CDR3 protein. The data contain hundreds of thousands of distinct CDR3 sequences, about 16% of them seen just once; the ten biggest clones take up around 28%. This clonotype was seen a handful of times. Its antigen is unidentified. Uncontrolled infection, other autoimmune disease, pregnancy or lactation disqualified patients from enrolment. The diagnoses drew upon clinical symptoms, serum thyroxine and TRAb, thyroid ultrasound and orbital computed tomography.

This sequence was found in a woman younger than 30 with Graves' ophthalmopathy. The chain employs TRBV6-5 and TRBJ2-1; D is unresolved. The sequenced material came from blood. The CDR3 DNA follows: TGTGCCAGCAGTTACAAGCTGGGATTTGAGCAGTTCTTC. Protein: CASSYKLGFEQFF.